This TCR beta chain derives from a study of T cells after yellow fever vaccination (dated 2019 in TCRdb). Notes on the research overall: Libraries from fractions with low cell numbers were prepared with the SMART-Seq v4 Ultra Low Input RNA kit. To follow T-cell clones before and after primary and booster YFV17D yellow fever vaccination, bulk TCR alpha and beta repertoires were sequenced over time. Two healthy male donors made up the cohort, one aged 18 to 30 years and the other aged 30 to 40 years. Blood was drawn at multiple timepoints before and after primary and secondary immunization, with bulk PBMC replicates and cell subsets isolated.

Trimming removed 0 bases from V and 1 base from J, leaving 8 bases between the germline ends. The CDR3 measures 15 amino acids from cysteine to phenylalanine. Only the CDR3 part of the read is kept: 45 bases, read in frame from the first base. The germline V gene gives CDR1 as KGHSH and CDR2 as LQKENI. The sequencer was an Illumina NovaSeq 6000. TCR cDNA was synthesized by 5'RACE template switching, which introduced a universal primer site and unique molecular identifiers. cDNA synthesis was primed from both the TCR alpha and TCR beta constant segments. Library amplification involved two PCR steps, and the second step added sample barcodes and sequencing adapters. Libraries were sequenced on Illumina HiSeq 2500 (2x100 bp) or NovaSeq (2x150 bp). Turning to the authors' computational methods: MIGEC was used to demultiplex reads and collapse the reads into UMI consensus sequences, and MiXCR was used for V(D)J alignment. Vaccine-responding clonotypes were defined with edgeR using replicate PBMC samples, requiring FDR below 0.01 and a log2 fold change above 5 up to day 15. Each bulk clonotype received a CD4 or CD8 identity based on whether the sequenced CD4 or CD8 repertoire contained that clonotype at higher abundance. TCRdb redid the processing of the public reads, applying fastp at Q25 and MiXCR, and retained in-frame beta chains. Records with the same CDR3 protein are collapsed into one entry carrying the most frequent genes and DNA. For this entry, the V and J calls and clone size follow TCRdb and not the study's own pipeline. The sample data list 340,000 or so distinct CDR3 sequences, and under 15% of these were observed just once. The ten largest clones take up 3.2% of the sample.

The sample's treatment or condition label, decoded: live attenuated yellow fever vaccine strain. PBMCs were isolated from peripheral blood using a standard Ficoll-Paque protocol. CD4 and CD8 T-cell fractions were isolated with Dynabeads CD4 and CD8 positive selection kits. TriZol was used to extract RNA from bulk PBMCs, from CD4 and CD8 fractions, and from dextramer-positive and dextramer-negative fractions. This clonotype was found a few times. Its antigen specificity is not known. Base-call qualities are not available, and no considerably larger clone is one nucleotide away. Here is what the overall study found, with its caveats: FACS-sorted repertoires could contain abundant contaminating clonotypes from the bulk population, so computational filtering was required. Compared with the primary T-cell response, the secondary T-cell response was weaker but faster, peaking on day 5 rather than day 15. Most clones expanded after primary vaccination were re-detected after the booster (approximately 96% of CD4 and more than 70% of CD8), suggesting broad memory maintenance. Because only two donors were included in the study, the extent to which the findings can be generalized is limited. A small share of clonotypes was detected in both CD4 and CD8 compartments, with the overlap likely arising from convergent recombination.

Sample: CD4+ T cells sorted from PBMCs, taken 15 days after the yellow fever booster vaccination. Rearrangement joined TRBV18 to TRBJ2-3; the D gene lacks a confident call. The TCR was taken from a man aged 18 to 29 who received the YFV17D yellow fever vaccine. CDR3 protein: CASSPPLSGTDTQYF. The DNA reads TGTGCCAGCTCACCACCCCTCTCCGGCACAGATACGCAGTATTTT.